The 22 T cell receptor beta chains listed next were all sequenced from one sample in a study of blood T cells in healthy people across ages. PCR was performed a second time for about 7 to 12 cycles using a sample-barcoded 5' primer and a J-beta primer mix. TCRdb re-called the 5' RACE reads with MiXCR, one entry per CDR3 protein. Altogether approximately 810,000 distinct CDR3 sequences are present, 29% being singletons, with the ten largest covering 17%. The sample consisted of blood. The receptors shown here come from an elderly woman in good health.

In its sample, this clonotype was seen many times. The rearrangement links TRBV6-2 or TRBV6-3 to TRBJ2-7; 8 nucleotides agree with TRBD2. V lost 6 bases, J lost 2 bases, and 9 bases stayed unmatched. This CDR3 contains 15 residues. Germline values: CDR1 MNHEY, CDR2 SVGEGT. DNA for the CDR3: TGTGCCAGCAGAGACCACAGCGGGGGAACCTACGAGCAGTACTTC. It codes for CASRDHSGGTYEQYF.

CDR3 DNA sequence: TGTGCCTGGAGTGTTAATCGGGGCCTCGATGTCACTGAAGCTTTCTTT. The encoded protein is CAWSVNRGLDVTEAFF. The chain has TRBV30 and TRBJ1-1; tentatively, D is TRBD1 (5 bases). This CDR3 is 16 amino acids long. The germline V gene has CDR1 GTSNPN and CDR2 SVGIG (reference sequence). Between the trimmed V and J ends, which lost 0 bases and 4 bases, there was a span of 18 bases.

The rearrangement uses TRBV7-2 and TRBJ2-1; 7 nucleotides align to TRBD2. J gave up 8 bases and V 5 bases, and 12 bases lay outside the gene matches. Per germline, CDR1 SGHTA and CDR2 FQGNSA. The CDR3 totals 15 residues. CDR3 residues: CTSSPPPGRVDEQFF. Here the CDR3 DNA reads TGTACCAGCAGCCCGCCGCCAGGGAGGGTAGATGAGCAGTTCTTC.

This chain links TRBV3-1 with TRBJ2-7; 8 bases are shared with TRBD1. CDR3 length: 17 residues. Trimming cost V 0 bases and J 2 bases; bases outside gene matches: 9. Germline assignment: CDR1 LGHDT and CDR2 YNNKEL (reference sequence). The CDR3 is CASSQDPNRGFTYEQYF. Written as DNA, the CDR3 is TGTGCCAGCAGCCAAGATCCCAACAGGGGGTTTACCTACGAGCAGTACTTC.

Note on this clonotype: A much larger clone differs by one base, so this may be a read error. The chain carries TRBV5-1 and TRBJ2-3; 10 bases line up with TRBD2. The germline V gene has CDR1 SGHRS and CDR2 YFSETQ. The CDR3 consists of 15 residues. The CDR3 is CAGSLSGGAGDTQYF. For the CDR3, the DNA is TGCGCCGGCAGCTTAAGCGGGGGGGCTGGAGATACGCAGTATTTT.

This clonotype showed up many times. The chain's CDR3 is CASSPTVHSYNEQFF. The CDR3 nucleotides read TGTGCCAGCAGCCCGACAGTCCACTCCTACAATGAGCAGTTCTTC. The chain recombines TRBV7-2 with TRBJ2-1, with a tentative D call TRBD1 (5 bases). The germline V gene encodes CDR1 SGHTA and CDR2 FQGNSA. This CDR3 is 15 amino acids long. The V end lost 5 bases, the J end lost 0 bases, and 11 bases lay between the germline ends.

This clonotype occurred a few times. Possible read error: a much larger clone is one base away. V usage is TRBV7-2 and J usage is TRBJ2-1; 10 bases match TRBD2. The length of the CDR3 is 15 residues. Germline CDR1 is SGHTA and CDR2 is FQGNSA. In nucleotides, the CDR3 is TGTGCCGGCAGTACCACTAGCGGGGACGTAAATGAGCAGTTCTTC. This sequence encodes CAGSTTSGDVNEQFF.

This clonotype was counted ten times or more. V gene TRBV7-2 combines with J gene TRBJ2-1; unclear D gene. CDR3 length: 12 residues. Germline V gene data show CDR1 as SGHTA and CDR2 as FQGNSA. The germline V and J ends were trimmed by 1 base and 6 bases, with 4 bases remaining between them. DNA of the CDR3: TGTGCCAGCAGCTTAGTGCTCAATGAGCAGTTCTTC. Its protein is CASSLVLNEQFF.

This clonotype was counted between two and nine times. This may stem from a read error, because a much larger clone lies one nucleotide away. The chain combines TRBV12-3 or TRBV12-4 with TRBJ2-1, with 9 bases lining up with TRBD1. The DNA end is a closer match to TRBJ2-7, so the J assignment may be wrong. The CDR3 covers 15 residues. The CDR3, as DNA: TGTGCCAGCAGACCGACAGGGGGGTCCTACAATGAGCAGTACTTC. Its translation: CASRPTGGSYNEQYF.

Turning to this clonotype: At one boundary the junction diverges from the germline segment, which might be a read error. This sequence joins TRBV12-3 or TRBV12-4 and TRBJ2-4, with D maybe TRBD1 (6 bases). The end of the DNA fits TRBJ2-5 better, so the J call may be wrong. CDR3 size: 15 residues. In DNA, the CDR3 is TGTGCCAGCAGTTACGCCACGGGACAACAAGGGACCCAGTACTTC. This gives the protein CASSYATGQQGTQYF.

This clonotype has ten or more counts. The chain joins TRBV9 to TRBJ2-3; 9 bases line up with TRBD2. V was pared by 3 bases and J by 3 bases, with 5 bases of the junction left unmatched. The CDR3 is 15 amino acids. Looked up from germline, CDR1 is SGDLS and CDR2 is YYNGEE. The CDR3 spells CASSAGLALTDTQYF. The CDR3 DNA is TGTGCCAGCAGCGCCGGACTAGCGTTGACAGATACGCAGTATTTT.

The CDR3 DNA sequence: TGCAGTGCTAGAGGCGACGGCAGGGGGCGAAAACTGTTTTTT. This sequence encodes CSARGDGRGRKLFF. The chain uses TRBV20-1 and TRBJ1-4; 8 bases agree with TRBD1. The CDR3 runs 14 residues. Germline values: CDR1 DFQATT, CDR2 SNEGSKA (reference sequence). Trimming took 1 base from V and 10 from J; bases not matched to a gene: 8.

This clonotype was detected a few times. This sequence may be a read error, since a much larger clone differs from it by one base. The chain links TRBV6-2 or TRBV6-3 to TRBJ2-1, with 9 bases that match TRBD1. Matching the DNA end better, TRBJ2-7 makes the J call doubtful. CDR1 and CDR2 (germline): MNHEY, SVGEGT. The length of the CDR3 is 18 residues. CDR3 sequence: CASRNATGGWSSYNEQYF. In nucleotides, the CDR3 is TGTGCCAGCAGGAACGCAACAGGGGGCTGGAGCTCCTACAATGAGCAGTACTTC.

This clonotype showed up just a few times. V usage is TRBV6-2 or TRBV6-3 and J usage is TRBJ1-5; the match to TRBD1 covers 9 bases. V lost 0 bases, J lost 0 bases, and 12 bases stayed unmatched. This CDR3 contains 20 residues. The V gene's germline CDR1 is MNHEY and CDR2 SVGEGT. CDR3 sequence reads: CASSYSTSGTGTVSNQPQHF. The CDR3 DNA is TGTGCCAGCAGTTACTCGACCTCCGGGACAGGGACCGTTAGCAATCAGCCCCAGCATTTT.

A few counts support this clonotype. A read error is possible here, since a much larger clone lies one base away. This sequence joins TRBV20-1 and TRBJ2-7; 12 bases align to TRBD2. Germline trimming cut 6 bases from V and 7 bases from J; bases unmatched to any gene: 13. This CDR3 has 15 residues. CDR1 is DFQATT, CDR2 SNEGSKA, per germline (reference sequence). The CDR3 DNA follows: TGCAGTGCCAGTCCTAGCGGGGGGGCCTACAATGAGCAGTACTTC. It translates to CSASPSGGAYNEQYF.

The chain has TRBV20-1 and TRBJ1-4; D is unresolved. The CDR3 covers 12 residues. Germline V gene sequence: CDR1 DFQATT, CDR2 SNEGSKA (reference sequence). V was cut by 3 bases and J by 2 bases, with 4 bases left in between. The CDR3 is CSASTTNEKLFF. DNA for the CDR3: TGCAGTGCTAGTACGACTAATGAAAAACTGTTTTTT.

V and J are TRBV5-1 and TRBJ2-5; TRBD2 aligns across 7 bases. The DNA end is a closer match to TRBJ2-7, so the J assignment may be wrong. Germline CDR1 reads SGHRS; CDR2 reads YFSETQ. The CDR3 length is 14 residues. The CDR3 DNA sequence: TGCGCCAGCAGCTTCGGACTAGACCCCTACGAGCAGTACTTC. Translating gives CASSFGLDPYEQYF.

The table lists this clonotype with many counts. The rearrangement uses TRBV7-2 and TRBJ2-1; D might be TRBD1 (5 bases). The length of the CDR3 is 11 residues. V lost 5 bases to trimming and J lost 12 bases, with 11 bases between them. CDR1 and CDR2 from the germline V gene are SGHTA and FQGNSA. The CDR3 bases are TGTGCCAGCAGCGGGGCGGTGGGGCAGTTCTTC. It translates to CASSGAVGQFF.

This chain connects TRBV14 to TRBJ1-1; 7 nucleotides align to TRBD1. In germline, CDR1 is SGHDN, CDR2 FVKESK. The CDR3 spans 15 residues. V lost 2 bases to trimming and J lost 1 base; unmatched junction nucleotides: 4. The DNA of the CDR3 is TGTGCCAGCAGCCAACACAGGGGAGCGAACACTGAAGCTTTCTTT. Amino acid sequence: CASSQHRGANTEAFF. Looking up the rest from reference TRBV14 and TRBJ1-1 gives the full variable domain: EAGVTQFPSHSVIEKGQTVTLRCDPISGHDNLYWYRRVMGKEIKFLLHFVKESKQDESGMPNNRFLAERTGGTYSTLKVQPAELEDSGVYFCASSQHRGANTEAFFGQGTRLTVV.

The CDR3, as DNA: TGTGCCAGCAGTTCTACTTCTCACACCGGGGAGCTGTTTTTT. This translates into CASSSTSHTGELFF. The chain has TRBV25-1 and TRBJ2-2; no reliable D call. From germline, CDR1 is MGHDK and CDR2 SYGVNS. This CDR3 spans 14 amino acids. Trimming pared 5 bases from V and 3 bases from J, leaving 10 bases between. Looking up the rest from reference TRBV25-1 and TRBJ2-2 gives the full variable domain: EADIYQTPRYLVIGTGKKITLECSQTMGHDKMYWYQQDPGMELHLIHYSYGVNSTEKGDLSSESTVSRIRTEHFPLTLESARPSHTSQYLCASSSTSHTGELFFGEGSRLTVL.

Regarding this clonotype: Germline and junction disagree at one end, which may indicate a read error. The rearrangement uses TRBV12-3 or TRBV12-4 and TRBJ2-5; perhaps TRBD1 as D (5 bases). This CDR3 comprises 14 residues. CDR3 sequence reads: CVSSLSSGQETQYF. CDR3 nucleotide sequence: TGTGTCAGCAGTTTATCGTCAGGGCAAGAGACCCAGTACTTC.

This chain joins TRBV7-9 and TRBJ1-1, with D tentatively TRBD1 (5 bases). The CDR3 covers 14 residues. V was clipped by 8 bases and J by 4 bases, with 17 bases between them. CDR1 and CDR2 from the germline V gene are SEHNR and FQNEAQ (reference sequence). The CDR3 region is CASRPWEGTTEAFF. Here the CDR3 DNA reads TGTGCCAGCCGCCCCTGGGAGGGGACCACTGAAGCTTTCTTT.